This passage covers 10 T cell receptor beta chains from one sample sequenced in a study of OX40 agonist ivuxolimab in advanced cancers. Assay used: immunoSEQ multiplex PCR; TCRdb lists only in-frame clones, some missing. The table has more than 60,000 clones, about nine tenths seen once. The sequencing used CD4+ or CD8+ T cells sorted from blood, collected in a trial of the OX40 agonist ivuxolimab. These receptors came from an adult with an advanced solid tumor such as melanoma, head and neck, liver or kidney cancer.

V usage is TRBV5-4 and J usage is TRBJ1-2, with D unresolved. Germline V gene sequence: CDR1 SGHNT, CDR2 YYREEE (reference sequence). Trimming shortened V by 0 bases and J by 4 bases, and 10 bases separated the two germline ends. The CDR3 spans 14 residues. The DNA of the CDR3 is TGTGCCAGCAGCTTGGGGGCAAGCGCCTATGGCTACACCTTC. Translating it yields CASSLGASAYGYTF.

The chain uses TRBV7-3 and TRBJ2-2; D unresolved. With 4 bases removed from V and 4 bases from J, the gap between germline ends came to 10 bases. This CDR3 has 14 amino acids. Germline values: CDR1 SGHTA, CDR2 FQGTGA. CDR3 amino acids: CASSWNGGTGELFF. CDR3 DNA sequence: TGTGCCAGCAGCTGGAACGGTGGCACCGGGGAGCTGTTTTTT.

The chain employs TRBV14 and TRBJ2-5; D ambiguous. The germline CDR1 and CDR2 sequences are SGHDN and FVKESK. The CDR3 loop spans 12 amino acids. V gave up 5 bases and J gave up 4 bases, with 8 bases separating them. The CDR3 DNA sequence: TGTGCCAGCAGCATTCTTGGAGAGACCCAGTACTTC. Translation: CASSILGETQYF.

The sample holds one count of this clone. The chain recombines TRBV20-1 with TRBJ2-7; D gene ambiguous. Looked up from germline, CDR1 is DFQATT and CDR2 is SNEGSKA (reference sequence). Trimming shortened V by 2 bases and J by 3 bases, and 5 bases separated the two germline ends. CDR3 length equals 11 residues. The CDR3 nucleotides read TGCAGTGCTAGACTCATCTACGAGCAGTACTTC. This codes for CSARLIYEQYF.

V is TRBV18 and J is TRBJ1-1; possibly TRBD1 for D (5 bases). Trimming pared 6 bases from V and 5 bases from J, leaving 16 bases between. This CDR3 spans 14 amino acids. Germline V CDR1 and CDR2: KGHSH, LQKENI. In nucleotides, the CDR3 is TGTGCCAGCTCTCCCGCATCGCGGGGGACTGAAGCTTTCTTT. Protein sequence: CASSPASRGTEAFF.

V is TRBV4-2 and J is TRBJ1-2; D call uncertain. The CDR3 runs to 15 residues. The V end lost 0 bases, the J end lost 4 bases, and 12 bases lay between the germline ends. Germline V lookup: CDR1 LGHNA, CDR2 YNFKEQ. In nucleotides, the CDR3 is TGTGCCAGCAGCCAAGAGGCAGCCGTCGCCTATGGCTACACCTTC. This codes for CASSQEAAVAYGYTF.

The V gene is TRBV21-1, the J gene TRBJ2-3; the table's TRBD2 call for D was not verified on the DNA. TRBV21-1 is tagged as a pseudogene. This CDR3 spans 16 amino acids. CDR3 protein: CASIRLAGGSTDTQYF. The CDR3 DNA is TGTGCCAGCATCCGACTAGCGGGAGGATCCACAGATACGCAGTATTTT.

This chain connects TRBV27 to TRBJ2-5; D may match TRBD1 or TRBD2 (6 bases each). The J call may be faulty, since TRBJ2-7 better matches the DNA end. The CDR3 loop spans 14 amino acids. CDR1 MNHEY and CDR2 SMNVEV come from the germline V gene (reference sequence). The DNA of the CDR3 is TGTGCCAGCAGTTTCACTCGGGGGCCCTACGAGCAGTACTTC. This encodes CASSFTRGPYEQYF.

The chain joins TRBV30 to TRBJ2-1, with TRBD2 as a possible D gene (6 bases). Germline lookup yields CDR1 GTSNPN and CDR2 SVGIG (reference sequence). CDR3 size: 14 residues. Trimming removed 2 bases from V and 9 bases from J, with 17 bases in between. The CDR3 loop reads CAWSTEAAGREQFF. In DNA, the CDR3 is TGTGCCTGGAGTACCGAGGCTGCGGGGCGTGAGCAGTTCTTC.

This chain joins TRBV6-6 and TRBJ1-6; TRBD1 is a possible D gene (6 bases). The V end was cut by 4 bases, the J end by 3 bases, with 10 bases between. Germline V gene data show CDR1 as MNHNY and CDR2 as SVGAGI (reference sequence). The CDR3 has 15 residues. In nucleotides, the CDR3 is TGTGCCAGCAGTTCAGGGGCGCGCTATAATTCACCCCTCCACTTT. It specifies CASSSGARYNSPLHF.